This T cell receptor beta chain was sequenced during a study of T cells expressing NK-cell markers. The wider study: Among the eight sequenced donors, seven tested HCMV-seropositive and one tested seronegative.

One entry per CDR3 protein, without DNA, is what TCRdb gives after re-calling the 5' RACE reads. The sample holds roughly 380,000 distinct CDR3 sequences. In the case of this clonotype: Its antigen is not known.

Germline CDR1 SGHKS, CDR2 YYEKEE (reference sequence). This CDR3 is 16 amino acids long. General observations from the study: Once again these clonotypes came out on top in the CD3+CD56-NKG2C+ fraction of several donors.

Sequencing input: blood T cells: a sorted CD56 or NKG2C T cell subset, CD4+ or CD8+ T cells, or bulk PBMC T cells (not recorded which). V usage is TRBV5-5 and J usage is TRBJ1-4; TCRdb proposes TRBD1, but this gene call is untestable without DNA. This TCR was sampled from a man aged 18 to 69 in good health. CDR3 sequence reads: CASSLVVGRGREKLFF.